These 18 T cell receptor beta chains came from one sample sequenced in a study of regulatory T cells in long-lasting Graves disease. The time point denotes: persistent/refractory GD, antithyroid drugs over 5 years with positive TRAb. The TCR library was made from RNA that had been extracted from PBMCs in TRIzol. Arm-PCR with iRepertoire HTBI primers amplified the CDR3 regions for these TCR beta libraries. One entry per CDR3 protein, called by TCRdb with MiXCR from the multiplex PCR reads. This table has about 460,000 distinct CDR3 sequences, approximately 23% appearing once. This specimen consisted of peripheral blood mononuclear cells (PBMCs), obtained when the disease was refractory, from a patient treated with antithyroid drugs. These TCRs come from a female donor with Graves disease.

In the case of this clonotype: A much larger clone differs by one base, so this may be a read error. The V gene is TRBV6-9, the J gene TRBJ1-5; D is unclear. The V end lost 0 bases, the J end lost 4 bases, and 7 bases lay between the germline ends. This CDR3 is built from 14 residues. CDR1 MNHGY and CDR2 SVAAGI come from the germline V gene. In nucleotides, the CDR3 is TGTGCCAGCAGTTATTCGGGTCGTAATCAGCCCCAGCATTTT. This sequence encodes CASSYSGRNQPQHF.

In this sample, this clonotype turned up many times. The chain has TRBV20-1 and TRBJ2-5; 7 positions match TRBD1. V shed 4 bases and J 2 bases; nucleotides not matched to a gene: 7. The CDR3 spans 14 residues. Germline V CDR1 and CDR2: DFQATT, SNEGSKA (reference sequence). CDR3 in DNA: TGCAGTGCTACCCAGGGGGACCCTCAAGAGACCCAGTACTTC. This encodes CSATQGDPQETQYF.

To note about this clonotype: A much larger clone differs from this one at a single base, so this may be a read error. V usage is TRBV20-1 and J usage is TRBJ1-4; 8 nucleotides align to TRBD1. The V gene end was trimmed by 3 bases and the J gene end by 5 bases; junction bases not matched to a gene: 14. Germline assignment: CDR1 DFQATT and CDR2 SNEGSKA (reference sequence). This CDR3 spans 17 amino acids. CDR3 nucleotide sequence: TGCAGTGCTAGTCCGTTCGGGTCGGCAGGGGGCAATGAAAAACTGTTTTTT. It codes for CSASPFGSAGGNEKLFF.

This clonotype was recorded many times. This chain joins TRBV7-2 and TRBJ2-7; D call uncertain. CDR3 length: 14 residues. Germline CDR1 reads SGHTA; CDR2 reads FQGNSA. V was cut by 2 bases and J by 3 bases, with 11 bases left in between. This CDR3 reads CASSLLGSHYEQYF. The CDR3 DNA reads TGTGCCAGCAGCTTATTAGGATCCCACTACGAGCAGTACTTC.

V gene TRBV27 combines with J gene TRBJ1-1; TRBD1 is a possible D gene (5 bases). Germline CDR1 reads MNHEY; CDR2 reads SMNVEV (reference sequence). Trimming shortened V by 4 bases and J by 1 base, and 10 bases separated the two germline ends. The CDR3 contains 14 residues. The CDR3 sequence: CASSWGGSNTEAFF. The CDR3 DNA reads TGTGCCAGCAGTTGGGGGGGGTCGAACACTGAAGCTTTCTTT.

The J gene is TRBJ1-5, the V gene TRBV7-2; no clear D gene. The CDR3 runs to 17 residues. Between the trimmed V and J ends, which lost 5 bases and 3 bases, there was a span of 20 bases. Germline CDR1 and CDR2: SGHTA and FQGNSA. Here the CDR3 reads CASSQPNPGSTNQPQHF. The CDR3 bases are TGTGCCAGCAGCCAACCCAACCCGGGATCGACCAATCAGCCCCAGCATTTT.

The chain employs TRBV12-3 or TRBV12-4 and TRBJ2-3; TRBD2 matches 8 bases. V shed 7 bases, J shed 4 bases, and the junction held 10 bases outside the gene matches. CDR3 length: 15 residues. DNA of the CDR3: TGTGCCAGCACCCTGGACCAGCGGGAGTCAGATACGCAGTATTTT. This translates into CASTLDQRESDTQYF.

This clonotype was picked up many times. This chain uses TRBV28 with TRBJ1-4; D gene unclear. CDR3 length equals 14 residues. Trimming removed 6 bases from V and 2 bases from J, with 10 bases in between. Germline V gives CDR1 MDHEN, CDR2 SYDVKM. The CDR3 sequence is CASSSGSTNEKLFF. For the CDR3, the DNA is TGTGCCAGCAGCAGCGGGTCTACTAATGAAAAACTGTTTTTT.

V and J are TRBV19 and TRBJ2-1; D is unresolved. The CDR3 is 13 amino acids. V was clipped by 7 bases and J by 5 bases, with 12 bases between them. Germline CDR1 and CDR2: LNHDA and SQIVND (reference sequence). CDR3 amino acids: CASTTKNNNEQFF. In DNA form, the CDR3 reads TGTGCCAGTACTACCAAAAACAACAATGAGCAGTTCTTC.

This chain connects TRBV3-1 to TRBJ1-1; 7 bases are shared with TRBD1. The CDR3 totals 18 residues. Germline CDR1 and CDR2: LGHDT and YNNKEL (reference sequence). The J segment lost 0 bases and the V segment lost 1 base, leaving 11 bases of the junction unmatched. CDR3 sequence: CASSQVRRGRGVNTEAFF. As DNA, the CDR3 is TGTGCCAGCAGCCAAGTTAGAAGGGGCAGGGGGGTGAACACTGAAGCTTTCTTT.

This chain links TRBV3-1 with TRBJ2-2; D not certain. There are 13 residues in the CDR3. Germline CDR1 and CDR2: LGHDT and YNNKEL (reference sequence). The V gene lost 2 bases and the J gene lost 6 bases, with 7 bases spanning the gap. The CDR3 sequence: CASSQIESGELFF. CDR3 DNA: TGTGCCAGCAGCCAAATTGAGTCCGGGGAGCTGTTTTTT.

This clonotype came up many times. The chain couples TRBV10-3 to TRBJ1-1; D is undetermined. Trimming removed 7 bases at V and 1 base at J, with 10 bases between. This CDR3 contains 13 residues. Germline-derived CDR1 and CDR2 are ENHRY and SYGVKD. The DNA of the CDR3 is TGTGCCATCATTAAGGATGAGAACACTGAAGCTTTCTTT. Its translation is CAIIKDENTEAFF.

This clonotype was seen repeatedly, ten times or more. The CDR3 loop reads CASSLTSQGANTGELFF. DNA of the CDR3: TGTGCCAGCAGCTTAACGAGCCAGGGGGCGAACACCGGGGAGCTGTTTTTT. The chain couples TRBV7-3 to TRBJ2-2; 7 positions agree with TRBD1. The CDR3 has 17 amino acids. The trim removed 0 bases at V and 0 bases at J, leaving 4 bases unmatched. Per germline, CDR1 SGHTA and CDR2 FQGTGA.

This clonotype was observed at least ten times. V usage is TRBV28 and J usage is TRBJ2-5; 7 nucleotides align to TRBD2. Germline V gene lookup returns CDR1 MDHEN and CDR2 SYDVKM. V shed 5 bases, J shed 2 bases, and the junction held 8 bases outside the gene matches. This CDR3 region has 15 residues. The CDR3 sequence: CASSTFRDYQETQYF. DNA of the CDR3: TGTGCCAGCAGTACCTTCCGGGACTATCAAGAGACCCAGTACTTC.

This clonotype was seen a few times. This rearrangement joins TRBV10-2 to TRBJ1-1; a possible D gene is TRBD1 (5 bases). Germline assignment: CDR1 WSHSY and CDR2 SAAADI. V lost 7 bases and J lost 6, with 9 bases in between. The CDR3 covers 11 residues. The CDR3 is CASMKGPEAFF. CDR3 coding DNA: TGCGCCAGCATGAAGGGGCCTGAAGCTTTCTTT.

The chain joins TRBV7-2 to TRBJ2-4; D remains unclear. The germline V gene has CDR1 SGHTA and CDR2 FQGNSA. This CDR3 has 15 amino acids. Trimming took 6 bases from V and 5 from J, leaving 17 bases between them. Written as DNA, the CDR3 is TGTGCCAGCAGTCCCCCCTGGCGCGAGCAAAACATTCAGTACTTC. Residues: CASSPPWREQNIQYF.

About this clonotype: It may be a read error: a sequence one base away is much more abundant. The chain has TRBV19 and TRBJ1-1, with 7 bases lining up with TRBD1. Germline CDR1 reads LNHDA; CDR2 reads SQIVND (reference sequence). V lost 0 bases and J lost 6; bases outside the gene matches: 4. This CDR3 comprises 14 residues. DNA of the CDR3: TGTGCCAGTAGTATAGAAGCCGGACAGGCTGAAGCTTTCTTT. Protein product: CASSIEAGQAEAFF.

The V and J genes are TRBV6-1 and TRBJ1-6; TRBD1 agrees at 7 bases. Germline loops: CDR1 MNHNS, CDR2 SASEGT. The ends lost 4 bases at V and 3 bases at J; junction bases unmatched: 9. The CDR3 runs to 17 residues. This CDR3 reads CASSGGRGDSYNSPLHF. The CDR3 coding sequence is TGTGCCAGCAGTGGGGGCAGAGGGGACAGCTATAATTCACCCCTCCACTTT.